These T cell receptor beta chains were read from a single sample in a study of cytotoxic CD8 clonotypes in ibrutinib-treated CLL. Only in-frame clones appear in the TCRdb table, and some are missing; sequencing was by immunoSEQ multiplex PCR. The table has tens of thousands of clones, approximately 50% seen once. This sample comprised PBMCs, obtained after 12 months of ibrutinib treatment. Every receptor here comes from a human donor with chronic lymphocytic leukemia. The conserved cysteine and the conserved F or W are not part of the CDR3 here.

>13|TRBV15|TRBJ1-6
ATSRDLRKNSPLH
>14|TRBV11-2|TRBJ2-1
ASSQGTRGNYNEQF
>16|TRBV13|TRBJ2-3
ASSSPYMYMGGTDTQY
>10|TRBV29-1|TRBJ1-2
SVAGWEDGYT
>11|TRBV7-9|TRBJ1-4
ASSASLGEKLF
>13|TRBV5-1|TRBJ1-1
ASSLTGTVNTEAF
>11|TRBV28|TRBJ2-7
ASSTRTGPEQY
>12|TRBV12-5|TRBJ2-1
ASASGLSYNEQF
>11|TRBV18|TRBJ1-1
ASSPGKETEAF
>15|TRBV27|TRBJ2-3
ASSLVAGNPSTDTQY
>10|TRBV28|TRBJ1-2
ASLYGNYGYT
>12|TRBV7-2|TRBJ2-2
ASSLARGGGELF
>13|TRBV7-9|TRBJ2-1
ASSLVGSGRNEQF
>12|TRBV30|TRBJ1-1
AWSKRAVNTEAF
>16|TRBV7-9|TRBJ2-1
ASSVVASGSWPYNEQF
>13|TRBV2|TRBJ2-3
ASSATSGRVDTQY
>12|TRBV5-1|TRBJ2-7
ASSVQDRGAKQY
>10|TRBV28|TRBJ2-7
ASQGAVYEQY
>19|TRBV7-6|TRBJ2-1
ASSKINKTSGRAREYNEQF
>13|TRBV2|TRBJ1-2
ASSEALPGEGGYT
>12|TRBV5-1|TRBJ2-3
ASRKRSSTDTQY
>9|TRBV7-9|TRBJ1-1
ASSLDVEAF